This T cell receptor (beta chain) was identified in a study of shared clonotypes between healthy human individuals. Findings of the study overall: Four donors shared roughly 5% of their naive CD4 clonotypes.

Germline CDR1 and CDR2: MNHNS and SASEGT. The CDR3 is made up of 13 amino acids. V was shortened by 6 bases and J by 3 bases, with 11 bases between the two germline ends. On this clone itself: What it recognizes is unknown.

TCRdb keeps only in-frame clones here, not all; method: immunoSEQ multiplex PCR. The table shows around 550,000 clones, with 90% to 97% occurring only once. The chain combines TRBV6-1 with TRBJ1-1; no firm D call. Sequencing was carried out using naive CD4+ T cells sorted from blood. The subset is: CD45RA+ positively selected. The clonotype originates from a woman aged 25 to 39 in good health. The CDR3 DNA is TGTGCCAGCAGCCAGGTTTGGGACACTGAAGCTTTCTTT. Its protein is CASSQVWDTEAFF.